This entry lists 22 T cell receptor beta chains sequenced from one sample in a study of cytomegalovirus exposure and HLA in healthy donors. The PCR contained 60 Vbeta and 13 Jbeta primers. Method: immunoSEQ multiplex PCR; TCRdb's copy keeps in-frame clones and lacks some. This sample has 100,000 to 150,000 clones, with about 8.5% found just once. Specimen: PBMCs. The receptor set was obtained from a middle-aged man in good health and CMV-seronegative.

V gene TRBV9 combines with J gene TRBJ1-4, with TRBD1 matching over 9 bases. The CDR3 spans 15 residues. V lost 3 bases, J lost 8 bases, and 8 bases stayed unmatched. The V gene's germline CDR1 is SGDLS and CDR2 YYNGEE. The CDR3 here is CASSGNRGLREKLFF. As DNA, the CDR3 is TGTGCCAGCAGCGGAAACAGGGGGCTAAGGGAAAAACTGTTTTTT.

This CDR3 is CASSQDSGGATDTQYF. The CDR3 bases are TGTGCCAGCAGCCAAGATAGTGGGGGGGCGACAGATACGCAGTATTTT. V is TRBV4-2 and J is TRBJ2-3; D perhaps matches TRBD2 (7 bases). The V gene lost 0 bases and the J gene lost 3 bases, with 13 bases spanning the gap. This CDR3 spans 16 amino acids. CDR1 is LGHNA and CDR2 is YNFKEQ in the germline V gene.

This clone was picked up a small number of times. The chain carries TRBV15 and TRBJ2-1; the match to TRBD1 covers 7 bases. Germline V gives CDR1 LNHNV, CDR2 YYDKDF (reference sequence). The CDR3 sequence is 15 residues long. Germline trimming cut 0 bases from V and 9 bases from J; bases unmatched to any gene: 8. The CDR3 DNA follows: TGTGCCACCAGCAGAGATAGGACAGGTCAACGTGAGCAGTTCTTC. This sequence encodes CATSRDRTGQREQFF. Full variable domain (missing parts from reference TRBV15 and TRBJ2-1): DAMVIQNPRYQVTQFGKPVTLSCSQTLNHNVMYWYQQKSSQAPKLLFHYYDKDFNNEADTPDNFQSRRPNTSFCFLDIRSPGLGDTAMYLCATSRDRTGQREQFFGPGTRLTVL.

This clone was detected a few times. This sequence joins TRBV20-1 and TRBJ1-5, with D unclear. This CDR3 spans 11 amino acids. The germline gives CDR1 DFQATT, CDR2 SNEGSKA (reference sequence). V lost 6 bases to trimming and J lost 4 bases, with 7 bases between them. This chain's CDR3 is CSAAANQPQHF. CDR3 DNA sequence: TGCAGTGCGGCGGCGAATCAGCCCCAGCATTTT.

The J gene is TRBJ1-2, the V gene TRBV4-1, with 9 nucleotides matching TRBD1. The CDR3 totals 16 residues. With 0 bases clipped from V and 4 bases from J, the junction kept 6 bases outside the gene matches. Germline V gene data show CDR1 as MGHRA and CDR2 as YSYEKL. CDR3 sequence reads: CASSQEGQGSGYGYTF. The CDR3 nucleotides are TGCGCCAGCAGCCAAGAGGGACAGGGCAGTGGCTATGGCTACACCTTC.

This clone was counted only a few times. CDR3 nucleotide sequence: TGTGCCAGCAGCTTAGGGGACAGGGTAAGCGAGCAGTACTTC. Translated: CASSLGDRVSEQYF. The V and J genes are TRBV11-2 and TRBJ2-7; 9 nucleotides line up with TRBD1. CDR1 and CDR2 (germline): SGHAT, FQNNGV. The V segment lost 1 base and the J segment 6 bases; nucleotides outside the gene matches: 4. The length of the CDR3 is 14 residues. Combining the CDR3 with reference TRBV11-2 and TRBJ2-7 gives the whole variable domain EAGVAQSPRYKIIEKRQSVAFWCNPISGHATLYWYQQILGQGPKLLIQFQNNGVVDDSQLPKDRFSAERLKGVDSTLKIQPAKLEDSAVYLCASSLGDRVSEQYFGPGTRLTVT.

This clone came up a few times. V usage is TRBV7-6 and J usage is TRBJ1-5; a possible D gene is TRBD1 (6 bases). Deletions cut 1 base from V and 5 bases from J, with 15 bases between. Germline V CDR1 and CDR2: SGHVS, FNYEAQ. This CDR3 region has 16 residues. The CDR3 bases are TGTGCCAGCAGCTTAGAGACCCTAAAGGGGGATCAGCCCCAGCATTTT. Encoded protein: CASSLETLKGDQPQHF.

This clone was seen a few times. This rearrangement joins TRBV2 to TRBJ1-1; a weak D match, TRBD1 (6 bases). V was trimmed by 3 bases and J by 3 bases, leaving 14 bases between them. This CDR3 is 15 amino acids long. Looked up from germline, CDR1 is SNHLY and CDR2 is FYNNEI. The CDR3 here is CASSDRGRGDTEAFF. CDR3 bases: TGTGCCAGCAGTGACAGGGGCAGGGGCGACACTGAAGCTTTCTTT.

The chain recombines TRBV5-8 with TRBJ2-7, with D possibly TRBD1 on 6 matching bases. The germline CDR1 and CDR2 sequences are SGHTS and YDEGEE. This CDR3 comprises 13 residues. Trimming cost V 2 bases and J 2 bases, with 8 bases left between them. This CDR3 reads CASSLTGTYEQYF. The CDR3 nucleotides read TGTGCCAGCAGCTTAACAGGGACCTACGAGCAGTACTTC.

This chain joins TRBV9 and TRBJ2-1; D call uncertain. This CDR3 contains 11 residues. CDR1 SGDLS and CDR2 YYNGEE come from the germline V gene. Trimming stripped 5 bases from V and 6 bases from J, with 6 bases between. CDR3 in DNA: TGTGCCAGCAGTTACGGCAATGAGCAGTTCTTC. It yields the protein CASSYGNEQFF.

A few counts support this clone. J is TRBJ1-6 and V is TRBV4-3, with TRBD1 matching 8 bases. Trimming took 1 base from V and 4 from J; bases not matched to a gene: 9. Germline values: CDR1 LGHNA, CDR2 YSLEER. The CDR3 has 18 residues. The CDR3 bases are TGCGCCAGCAGCCAAGGGGGTCGACAGGGGCAGTATAATTCACCCCTCCACTTT. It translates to CASSQGGRQGQYNSPLHF.

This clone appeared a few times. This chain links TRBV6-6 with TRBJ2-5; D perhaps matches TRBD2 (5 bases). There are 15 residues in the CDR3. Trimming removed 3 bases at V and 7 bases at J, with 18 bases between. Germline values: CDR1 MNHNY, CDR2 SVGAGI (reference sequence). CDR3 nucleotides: TGTGCCAGCAGTTATTCTGACACCTCCAGCGGGACCCAGTACTTC. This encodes CASSYSDTSSGTQYF.

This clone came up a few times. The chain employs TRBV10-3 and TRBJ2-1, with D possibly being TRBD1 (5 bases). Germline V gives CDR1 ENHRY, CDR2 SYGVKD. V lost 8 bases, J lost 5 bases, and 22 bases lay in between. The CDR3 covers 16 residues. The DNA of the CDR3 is TGTGCCATCCAGGGTGCCCGGCTCCTTCATGACAATGAGCAGTTCTTC. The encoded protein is CAIQGARLLHDNEQFF.

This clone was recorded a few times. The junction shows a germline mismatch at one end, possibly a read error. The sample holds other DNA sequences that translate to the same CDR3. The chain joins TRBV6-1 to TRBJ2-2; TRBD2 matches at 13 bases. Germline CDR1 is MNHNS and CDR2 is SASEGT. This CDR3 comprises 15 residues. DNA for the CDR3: TGTGCCACCAAAAGGGGGACTAGCGGGGCAGGGGAGATGTTTTTC. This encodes CATKRGTSGAGEMFF.

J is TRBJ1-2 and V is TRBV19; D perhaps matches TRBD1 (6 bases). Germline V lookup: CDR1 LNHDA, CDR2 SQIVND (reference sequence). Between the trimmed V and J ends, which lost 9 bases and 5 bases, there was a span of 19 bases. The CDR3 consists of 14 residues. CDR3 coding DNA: TGTGCCAGCCGAGTTGCGGGGGCAGATTATGGCTACACCTTC. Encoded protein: CASRVAGADYGYTF.

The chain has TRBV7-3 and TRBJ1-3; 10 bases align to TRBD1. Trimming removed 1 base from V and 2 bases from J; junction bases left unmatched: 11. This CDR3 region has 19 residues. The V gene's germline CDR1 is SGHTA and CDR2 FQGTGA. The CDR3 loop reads CASSLKKALGQGTGNTIYF. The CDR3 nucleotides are TGTGCCAGCAGCTTAAAAAAGGCCCTGGGACAGGGGACTGGAAACACCATATATTTT. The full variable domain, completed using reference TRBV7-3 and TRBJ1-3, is GAGVSQTPSNKVTEKGKYVELRCDPISGHTALYWYRQSLGQGPEFLIYFQGTGAADDSGLPNDRFFAVRPEGSVSTLKIQRTERGDSAVYLCASSLKKALGQGTGNTIYFGEGSWLTVV.

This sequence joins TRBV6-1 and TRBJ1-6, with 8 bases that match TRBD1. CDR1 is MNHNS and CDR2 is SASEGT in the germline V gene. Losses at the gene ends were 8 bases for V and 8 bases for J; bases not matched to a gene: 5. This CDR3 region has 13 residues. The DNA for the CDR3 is TGTGCCAGCTGGGGACAGGTGGATTCACCCCTCCACTTT. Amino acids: CASWGQVDSPLHF.

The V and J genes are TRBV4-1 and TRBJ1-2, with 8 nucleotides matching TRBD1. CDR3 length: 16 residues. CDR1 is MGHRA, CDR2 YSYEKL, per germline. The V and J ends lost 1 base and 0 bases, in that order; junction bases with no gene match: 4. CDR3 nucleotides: TGCGCCAGCAGCCAAGTCCCGACAGGGGCTAACTATGGCTACACCTTC. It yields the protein CASSQVPTGANYGYTF.

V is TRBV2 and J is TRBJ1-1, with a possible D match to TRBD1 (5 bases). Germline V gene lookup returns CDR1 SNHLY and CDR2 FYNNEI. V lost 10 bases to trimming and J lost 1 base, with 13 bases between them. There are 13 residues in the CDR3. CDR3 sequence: CAIAGRPNTEAFF. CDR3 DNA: TGTGCCATCGCGGGACGCCCGAACACTGAAGCTTTCTTT.

CDR3 DNA sequence: TGTGCCAGCAGTTTGGGGCAGGGGGCGACTAATGAAAAACTGTTTTTT. This translates into CASSLGQGATNEKLFF. The chain is built from TRBV27 and TRBJ1-4, with 8 bases lining up with TRBD1. V was clipped by 3 bases and J by 2 bases; unmatched bases: 5. Germline values: CDR1 MNHEY, CDR2 SMNVEV (reference sequence). The length of the CDR3 is 16 residues. Complete variable domain (other parts from reference TRBV27 and TRBJ1-4): EAQVTQNPRYLITVTGKKLTVTCSQNMNHEYMSWYRQDPGLGLRQIYYSMNVEVTDKGDVPEGYKVSRKEKRNFPLILESPSPNQTSLYFCASSLGQGATNEKLFFGSGTQLSVL.

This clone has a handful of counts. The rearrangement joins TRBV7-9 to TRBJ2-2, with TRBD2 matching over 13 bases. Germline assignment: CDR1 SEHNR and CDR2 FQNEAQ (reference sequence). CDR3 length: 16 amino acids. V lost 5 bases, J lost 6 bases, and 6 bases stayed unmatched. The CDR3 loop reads CASSPTSGGAPGELFF. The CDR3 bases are TGTGCCAGCAGCCCCACTAGCGGGGGGGCTCCCGGGGAGCTGTTTTTT. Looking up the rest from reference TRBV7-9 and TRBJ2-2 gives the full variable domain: DTGVSQNPRHKITKRGQNVTFRCDPISEHNRLYWYRQTLGQGPEFLTYFQNEAQLEKSRLLSDRFSAERPKGSFSTLEIQRTEQGDSAMYLCASSPTSGGAPGELFFGEGSRLTVL.

CDR3 sequence: CASSVGGREQPQHF. The CDR3 nucleotides read TGTGCCAGCAGTGTCGGGGGACGTGAGCAGCCCCAGCATTTT. The chain uses TRBV2 and TRBJ1-5, with TRBD1 as a possible D gene (5 bases). The CDR3 covers 14 residues. Trimming removed 4 bases at V and 7 bases at J, with 14 bases between. Germline values: CDR1 SNHLY, CDR2 FYNNEI.